This T cell receptor beta chain was captured in a study of T-cell memory formation after mild COVID-19. Study overall: Largely donor-specific sequence clusters came from a couple of donors.

From the 5' RACE reads, TCRdb called clonotypes with MiXCR, one entry per CDR3 protein. There are tens of thousands of distinct CDR3 sequences in the sample; about 6.1% occur only once, and roughly 0.85% lies in the top ten. This clonotype has ten or more counts. The CDR3 is 12 amino acids. V shed 4 bases and J shed 4 bases, with 10 bases lying between them. CDR1 is DFQATT and CDR2 is SNEGSKA in the germline V gene (reference sequence). The sequence came from an adult who had mild COVID-19 (a few samples of this study predate the infection). Cell type and time point are not known. The chain employs TRBV20-1 and TRBJ2-5, with D uncertain. Material: PBMCs or a T cell subset sorted from them (not recorded which). The CDR3 spells CSANSELETQYF. The CDR3 bases are TGCAGTGCTAACAGTGAATTAGAGACCCAGTACTTC.